The 10 T cell receptor beta chains below all came from one sample that was sequenced in a study of T-cell reconstitution after alpha-beta-depleted transplantation in children. The authors prepared the TCRbeta library with unique molecular identifiers. Via MiXCR, TCRdb re-called the PCR reads, giving one row per CDR3 protein. This table holds approximately 420,000 distinct CDR3 sequences, 11% found once. The sample was PBMCs from the stem cell graft donor, taken from the stem cell graft. The receptors come from a human donor who donated a stem cell graft to a child with acute myeloid leukemia.

This clonotype showed up just a few times. This chain links TRBV29-1 with TRBJ2-2; 9 positions agree with TRBD2. Germline-derived CDR1 and CDR2 are SQVTM and ANQGSEA. This CDR3 is 14 amino acids long. V lost 6 bases and J lost 6; bases outside the gene matches: 8. The CDR3 nucleotides read TGCAGCGTAGCTAGCGGGGTGATCGCCGGGGAGCTGTTTTTT. It specifies CSVASGVIAGELFF.

This clonotype was picked up a small number of times. The gene calls are TRBV29-1 and TRBJ2-1; the match to TRBD1 covers 9 bases. Looked up from germline, CDR1 is SQVTM and CDR2 is ANQGSEA. Trimming removed 3 bases from V and 12 bases from J; junction bases left unmatched: 12. The CDR3 sequence is 14 residues long. The CDR3 region has the DNA TGCAGCGTTGATGGGACAGGGAGAATTGGGGGGCAGTTCTTC. Translation: CSVDGTGRIGGQFF.

This clonotype was counted ten times or more. CDR3 DNA sequence: TGTGCCAGCACCCCACCCGAGAACACCGGGGAGCTGTTTTTT. Amino acids: CASTPPENTGELFF. The chain links TRBV3-1 to TRBJ2-2; D gene ambiguous. This CDR3 region has 14 residues. Germline lookup yields CDR1 LGHDT and CDR2 YNNKEL (reference sequence). The V end lost 7 bases, the J end lost 1 base, and 10 bases lay between the germline ends. Together with reference TRBV3-1 and TRBJ2-2, the CDR3 gives the full variable domain: DTAVSQTPKYLVTQMGNDKSIKCEQNLGHDTMYWYKQDSKKFLKIMFSYNNKELIINETVPNRFSPKSPDKAHLNLHINSLELGDSAVYFCASTPPENTGELFFGEGSRLTVL.

This clonotype appeared a few times. The chain joins TRBV5-1 to TRBJ2-7; the D gene is possibly TRBD1 (5 bases). V was shortened by 3 bases and J by 3 bases, with 10 bases between the two germline ends. The CDR3 contains 13 residues. In germline, CDR1 is SGHRS, CDR2 YFSETQ. As DNA, the CDR3 is TGCGCCAGCAGCTCGCGGCAGGGCTACGAGCAGTACTTC. Protein product: CASSSRQGYEQYF.

Ten or more counts support this clonotype. The chain employs TRBV29-1 and TRBJ1-1; D gene uncertain. Germline V CDR1 and CDR2: SQVTM, ANQGSEA. This CDR3 region has 11 residues. V lost 5 bases to trimming and J lost 1 base, with 5 bases between them. CDR3: CSVQSNTEAFF. The CDR3 bases are TGCAGCGTTCAGTCGAACACTGAAGCTTTCTTT. Full variable domain (missing parts from reference TRBV29-1 and TRBJ1-1): SAVISQKPSRDICQRGTSLTIQCQVDSQVTMMFWYRQQPGQSLTLIATANQGSEATYESGFVIDKFPISRPNLTFSTLTVSNMSPEDSSIYLCSVQSNTEAFFGQGTRLTVV.

The chain joins TRBV20-1 to TRBJ2-5, with D unresolved. Trimming took off 6 bases at V and 0 bases at J, with 14 bases between the two ends. CDR3 length: 14 amino acids. Germline-derived CDR1 and CDR2 are DFQATT and SNEGSKA (reference sequence). For the CDR3, the DNA is TGCAGTGCGGGGATCAACATTAACCAAGAGACCCAGTACTTC. Amino acid sequence: CSAGININQETQYF.

The chain joins TRBV6-1 to TRBJ2-7; no clear D gene. V was trimmed by 6 bases and J by 0 bases, leaving 6 bases between them. CDR3 length: 12 amino acids. Germline V gene lookup returns CDR1 MNHNS and CDR2 SASEGT. The CDR3 region is CASRQLSYEQYF. The CDR3, as DNA: TGTGCCAGCAGACAGCTCTCCTACGAGCAGTACTTC.

This clonotype was counted a few times. This chain links TRBV6-1 with TRBJ2-2; 7 bases line up with TRBD2. Germline V CDR1 and CDR2: MNHNS, SASEGT. Unmatched junction bases numbered 8, after V lost 7 bases and J lost 3 bases. The CDR3 spans 15 residues. DNA for the CDR3: TGTGCCAGCACCCTGAGGGGACTACACACCGGGGAGCTGTTTTTT. Translation: CASTLRGLHTGELFF.

Ten or more counts support this clonotype. This chain links TRBV30 with TRBJ2-5; D is ambiguous. This CDR3 region has 14 residues. The germline CDR1 and CDR2 sequences are GTSNPN and SVGIG (reference sequence). Trimming removed 7 bases from V and 1 base from J, with 16 bases in between. This chain's CDR3 is CASRSGIAQETQYF. Here the CDR3 DNA reads TGTGCCTCCCGGAGTGGGATAGCCCAAGAGACCCAGTACTTC.

V and J are TRBV20-1 and TRBJ2-1; TRBD2 agrees at 10 bases. The CDR3 covers 14 residues. The germline gives CDR1 DFQATT, CDR2 SNEGSKA (reference sequence). V lost 5 bases and J lost 5; bases outside the gene matches: 6. CDR3 sequence (DNA): TGCAGTGCTCCCAGCGGGGGGGCGAACAATGAGCAGTTCTTC. Protein sequence: CSAPSGGANNEQFF.